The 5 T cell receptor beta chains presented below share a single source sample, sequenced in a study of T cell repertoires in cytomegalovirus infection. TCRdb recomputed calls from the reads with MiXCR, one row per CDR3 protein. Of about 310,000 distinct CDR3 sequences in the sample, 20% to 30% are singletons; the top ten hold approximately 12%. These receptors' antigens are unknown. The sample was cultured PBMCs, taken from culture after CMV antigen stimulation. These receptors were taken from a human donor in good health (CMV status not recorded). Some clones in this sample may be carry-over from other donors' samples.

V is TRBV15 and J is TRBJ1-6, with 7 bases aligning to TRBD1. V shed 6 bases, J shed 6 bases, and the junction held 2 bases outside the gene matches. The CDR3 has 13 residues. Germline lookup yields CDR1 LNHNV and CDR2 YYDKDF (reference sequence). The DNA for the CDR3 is TGTGCCACCAGTAGGGACAGTAATTCACCCCTCCACTTT. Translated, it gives CATSRDSNSPLHF.

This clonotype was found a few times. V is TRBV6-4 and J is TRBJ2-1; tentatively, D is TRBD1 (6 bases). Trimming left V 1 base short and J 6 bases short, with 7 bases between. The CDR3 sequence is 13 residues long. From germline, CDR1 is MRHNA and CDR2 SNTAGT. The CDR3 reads CASSDLDSNEQFF. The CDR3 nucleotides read TGTGCCAGCAGTGACTTGGACAGCAATGAGCAGTTCTTC.

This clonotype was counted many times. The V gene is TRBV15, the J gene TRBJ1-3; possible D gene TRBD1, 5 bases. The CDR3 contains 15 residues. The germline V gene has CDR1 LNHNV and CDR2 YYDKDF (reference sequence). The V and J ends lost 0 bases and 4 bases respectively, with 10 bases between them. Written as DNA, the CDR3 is TGTGCCACCAGCAGAGACTTTTCAGGGGGAAACACCATATATTTT. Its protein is CATSRDFSGGNTIYF.

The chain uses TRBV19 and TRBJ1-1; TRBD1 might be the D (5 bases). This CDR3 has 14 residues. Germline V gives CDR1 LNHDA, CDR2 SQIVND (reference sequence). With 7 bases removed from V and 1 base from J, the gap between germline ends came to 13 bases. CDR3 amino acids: CASIRVQPNTEAFF. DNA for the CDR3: TGTGCCAGTATCAGGGTCCAGCCGAACACTGAAGCTTTCTTT.

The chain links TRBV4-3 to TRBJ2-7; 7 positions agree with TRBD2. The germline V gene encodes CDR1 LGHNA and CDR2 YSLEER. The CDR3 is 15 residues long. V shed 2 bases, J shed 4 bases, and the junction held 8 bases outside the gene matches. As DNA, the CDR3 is TGCGCCAGCAGCCAACGCGGAGGGAGGGAGTACGAGCAGTACTTC. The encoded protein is CASSQRGGREYEQYF.